These T cell receptor beta chains were read from a single sample in a study of T cell responses to AZD1222 COVID-19 vaccine. Profiling relied on immunoSEQ multiplex PCR, and the TCRdb table lists in-frame clones only, not all of them. The table lists some 140,000 clones, 70% to 90% of them singletons. Sequencing used peripheral blood, obtained 28 days after the second AZD1222 dose. These receptors originate from an adult who received the AZD1222 COVID-19 vaccine. Both conserved end residues are part of each CDR3. D genes are given only for firm matches. Not all rows give a size; the values are once, few, many and, for expanded clones, a class.

J gene,V gene,D gene,clone size,CDR3 DNA,CDR3 protein
TRBJ1-1,TRBV29-1,NA,NA,TGCAGCGTTGTGGAAGGAGTAAACACTGAAGCTTTCTTT,CSVVEGVNTEAFF
TRBJ2-3,TRBV5-1,NA,NA,TGCGCCAGCAGCGCCGAAAATACGCAGTATTTT,CASSAENTQYF
TRBJ1-1,TRBV11-3,NA,NA,TGTGCCAGCAGCGTAGAAATTGGCACTGAAGCTTTCTTT,CASSVEIGTEAFF
TRBJ2-1,TRBV10-3,NA,NA,TGTGCCATCAGTGAGAGAGGGGCCGATGAGCAGTTCTTC,CAISERGADEQFF
TRBJ1-1,TRBV6-1,NA,NA,TGTGCCAGCAGGCCCGAACAGACCATGAACACTGAAGCTTTCTTT,CASRPEQTMNTEAFF
TRBJ1-4,TRBV7-2,NA,NA,TGTGCCAGCAGCTTCGCGGGCGAGATTAATGAAAAACTGTTTTTT,CASSFAGEINEKLFF
TRBJ1-5,TRBV19,TRBD1,NA,TGTGCCAGTAGTCAAGGGGGCGCCGGGAATCAGCCCCAGCATTTT,CASSQGGAGNQPQHF
TRBJ1-5,TRBV6-2/TRBV6-3,NA,NA,TGTGCCAGCAGTTACTCCGGGACTCAGCATTTT,CASSYSGTQHF
TRBJ2-7,TRBV28,NA,NA,TGTGCCAGCTCCTCTGGGGTCACCGCCTACGAGCAGTACTTC,CASSSGVTAYEQYF
TRBJ1-4,TRBV15,NA,once,TGTGCCACCAGCAGAGAGTTCCGGGACGAAGGAACTAATGAAAAACTGTTTTTT,CATSREFRDEGTNEKLFF
TRBJ2-5,TRBV28,TRBD2,NA,TGTGCCAGCAGTTTATCGTCTAGCGGGAGCCAAGAGACCCAGTACTTC,CASSLSSSGSQETQYF
TRBJ2-3,TRBV6-4,NA,many,TGTGCCAGCAGTGACGGCGACCTTAGCACAGATACGCAGTATTTT,CASSDGDLSTDTQYF
TRBJ1-2,TRBV18,TRBD1,NA,TGTGCCAGCTCGTCCCGGGACAGGGAAATCTATGGCTACACCTTC,CASSSRDREIYGYTF
TRBJ2-7,TRBV6-5,TRBD2,NA,TGTGCCAGCAAAAGGTCAGCGGGGAGCTCCTACGAGCAGTACTTC,CASKRSAGSSYEQYF
TRBJ2-3,TRBV7-2,NA,few,TGTGCCAGCAGCTTAGCGGGCTCCCTCACAGATACGCAGTATTTT,CASSLAGSLTDTQYF
TRBJ2-1,TRBV3-1/TRBV3-2,TRBD2,NA,TGTGCCAGCAGCCAACCTGGTACAGCGGGATTATACAATGAGCAGTTCTTC,CASSQPGTAGLYNEQFF
TRBJ2-7,TRBV7-9,NA,NA,TGTGCCAGCAGCCTCTACGGCCTAGAGGGCGAGCAGTACTTC,CASSLYGLEGEQYF
TRBJ2-2,TRBV5-6,TRBD2,once,TGTGCCAGCACCGGGACTAGCACCCGGGGGGCGAACACCGGGGAGCTGTTTTTT,CASTGTSTRGANTGELFF
TRBJ1-6,TRBV28,TRBD1,NA,TGTGCCAGCATCCTTGGGGGACAGTCTTATTCACCCCTCCACTTT,CASILGGQSYSPLHF
TRBJ2-7,TRBV18,NA,NA,TGTGCCAGCTCACCTCCGACTTATTCCTACGAGCAGTACTTC,CASSPPTYSYEQYF
TRBJ2-7,TRBV3-1/TRBV3-2,NA,NA,TGTGCCAGCAGCCTGTATAGGGTCGGAGGTTACGAGCAGTACTTC,CASSLYRVGGYEQYF
TRBJ1-5,TRBV12-3/TRBV12-4,NA,NA,TGTGCCAGCAGTTTGGGGAATCAGCCCCAGCATTTT,CASSLGNQPQHF
TRBJ2-3,TRBV6-5,NA,NA,TGTGCCAGCAGTTACTCGAGGGAGCCAGATACGCAGTATTTT,CASSYSREPDTQYF
TRBJ1-1,TRBV6-2/TRBV6-3,NA,NA,TGTGCCAGCAGTTACAGAAAGGGTCTAACTGAAGCTTTCTTT,CASSYRKGLTEAFF
TRBJ1-6,TRBV4-3,NA,NA,TGCGCCAGCAGCCTGAAGTATGGGTCACCCCTCCACTTT,CASSLKYGSPLHF
TRBJ2-7,TRBV30,TRBD2,NA,TGTGCCTTTTATAGCGGGCCCCTCTCCTACGAGCAGTACTTC,CAFYSGPLSYEQYF
TRBJ1-6,TRBV7-9,NA,NA,TGTGCCAGCAGCTTCGCTCGGCCGGGCCGGGTTTCATCCCTCCACTTT,CASSFARPGRVSSLHF
TRBJ1-2,TRBV7-2,TRBD1,NA,TGTGCCAGCAGTGAGGACAGGGGTAACTATGGCTACACCTTC,CASSEDRGNYGYTF
TRBJ2-1,TRBV5-4,NA,NA,TGTGCCAGCAGCTTGAACGGAGGGCGTGACAATGAGCAGTTCTTC,CASSLNGGRDNEQFF
TRBJ1-2,TRBV9,NA,NA,TGTGCCAGCAGCGTAGATCGGGTGGAGGGGGGTGGCTACACCTTC,CASSVDRVEGGGYTF
TRBJ2-7,TRBV3-1/TRBV3-2,NA,NA,TGTGCCAGCAGCCGAAGTGGGGGGCCCTACGAGCAGTACTTC,CASSRSGGPYEQYF
TRBJ2-6,TRBV29-1,NA,NA,TGCAGCGCTACGATTGACTCTGGGGCCAACGTCCTGACTTTC,CSATIDSGANVLTF
TRBJ1-2,TRBV12-3/TRBV12-4,NA,NA,TGTGCCAGCAGTAAGACAGGCTATGGCTACACCTTC,CASSKTGYGYTF
TRBJ2-7,TRBV28,TRBD2,NA,TGTGCCAGCAGGACCGGGACTAGTCGCGACGAGCAGTACTTC,CASRTGTSRDEQYF